This TCR beta chain was retrieved from a study of read filtering for tumor transcriptome and immune sequencing. As for the study in general: Patients were approximately 18 male and about 14 female, mean age around 67 years, range about 47 to 85. TCR-mapped reads were about 3.5 to 10.27 million with IR-seq versus about 85 to 1273 with RNA-seq. Study findings and constraints: This fraction held mixed bone marrow immune cells after CD138-negative sorting. IR-seq captured clonotypes deeper and more reliably than RNA-seq.

This clonotype has at least ten counts. Its antigen remains unknown. From about 400 ng of RNA, a library with molecular barcoded alpha/delta and beta/gamma adaptors was made. TCRdb re-called the reads through MiXCR, storing one row per CDR3 protein. The repertoire has about 62,000 distinct CDR3 sequences, approximately 18% of them found once; the top ten carry roughly a tenth. V dropped 2 bases and J dropped 2 bases, with 13 bases sitting between them. The germline gives CDR1 SGHTA, CDR2 FQGNSA. The CDR3 runs to 15 residues. The rearrangement joins TRBV7-2 to TRBJ2-7; D gene ambiguous. The clonotype was recovered from a donor aged 40 or older with multiple myeloma. Sequenced: a population of CD138-negative cells sorted from bone marrow. CDR3 residues: CASSLLVQAAYEQYF. In DNA form, the CDR3 reads TGTGCCAGCAGCTTACTTGTTCAGGCCGCCTACGAGCAGTACTTC.